Given below is one TCR beta chain in context. Its antigen is not yet known. Per-base qualities were not stored, and no clone one base away is much larger. The sample comes from a study of T cells after yellow fever vaccination (dated by TCRdb to between 2017 and 2020). Notes on the research overall: Libraries from fractions with low cell numbers were prepared with the SMART-Seq v4 Ultra Low Input RNA kit. The cohort comprised two healthy male donors, one aged 18 to 29 and one aged 30 to 40 years. Blood was drawn at multiple timepoints before and after primary and secondary immunization, with bulk PBMC replicates and cell subsets isolated. To follow T-cell clones before and after primary and booster YFV17D yellow fever vaccination, bulk TCR alpha and beta repertoires were sequenced over time.

Sequencing was performed on an Illumina NovaSeq 6000. TCR cDNA was made using 5'RACE template switching, a step that added a universal primer site and unique molecular identifiers. Priming for cDNA synthesis came from both the TCR alpha and TCR beta constant segments. Library amplification used two PCR steps, and the second PCR step added sample barcodes and sequencing adapters. Libraries were sequenced on Illumina HiSeq 2500 (2x100 bp) or NovaSeq (2x150 bp). The original methods were these. Reads were demultiplexed and collapsed into UMI consensus sequences with MIGEC, and V(D)J alignment was performed with MiXCR. Vaccine-responding clonotypes were identified with edgeR using replicate PBMC samples, with FDR below 0.01 and a log2 fold change above 5 up to day 15 being required. Each bulk clonotype was labeled CD4 or CD8 based on which sequenced repertoire, CD4 or CD8, contained the clonotype at higher abundance. The public sequencing data were trimmed at Q25 with fastp and processed into clonotypes with MiXCR by TCRdb, which kept only in-frame beta chains. Entries that share a CDR3 protein sequence are merged under the most common genes and DNA. TCRdb's processing, not the study's, gives the V and J calls here. The sample data list about 170,000 distinct CDR3 sequences, and around 10% of these were observed just once. The top ten constitute around 34% of the sample.

The intended sense of this specimen's treatment or condition label: live attenuated yellow fever vaccine strain. PBMCs were isolated from peripheral blood using a standard Ficoll-Paque protocol. Dynabeads CD4 and CD8 positive selection kits were used to isolate the CD4 and CD8 T-cell fractions. TriZol was used to extract RNA from bulk PBMCs, CD4 and CD8 fractions, and dextramer-positive and dextramer-negative fractions. Here is what the overall study found, with its caveats: The secondary T-cell response was found to be weaker but faster than the primary response, with a peak reached on day 5 rather than on day 15. FACS-sorted repertoires could contain abundant contaminating clonotypes from the bulk population, so computational filtering was required. Only a couple of donors were included in the study, so the extent to which the findings can be generalized is limited. A small share of clonotypes occurred in both CD4 and CD8 compartments, likely arising from convergent recombination. After the booster, most clones that had expanded after primary vaccination were detected again (nearly 98% of CD4 and more than 85% of CD8), suggesting broad maintenance of memory.

CDR1 SGHTA and CDR2 FQGTGA were looked up in the germline V gene. V is cut by 5 bases and J by 5 bases, and the space between the germline ends is 21 bases. The CDR3 runs 16 amino acids, cysteine and phenylalanine included. The CDR3 DNA has 48 bases and is translated from base 1. The TCR originated in a man younger than 35 who received the YFV17D yellow fever vaccine. Material: CD8+ T cells sorted from PBMCs, obtained 15 days after the yellow fever booster vaccination. This sequence uses TRBV7-3 and TRBJ2-5; no confident D gene assignment can be made. In nucleotides, the sequence is TGTGCCAGCAGCCCTGGGTGGGCGCCCTCGTCGGAGACCCAGTACTTC. The resulting protein is CASSPGWAPSSETQYF.